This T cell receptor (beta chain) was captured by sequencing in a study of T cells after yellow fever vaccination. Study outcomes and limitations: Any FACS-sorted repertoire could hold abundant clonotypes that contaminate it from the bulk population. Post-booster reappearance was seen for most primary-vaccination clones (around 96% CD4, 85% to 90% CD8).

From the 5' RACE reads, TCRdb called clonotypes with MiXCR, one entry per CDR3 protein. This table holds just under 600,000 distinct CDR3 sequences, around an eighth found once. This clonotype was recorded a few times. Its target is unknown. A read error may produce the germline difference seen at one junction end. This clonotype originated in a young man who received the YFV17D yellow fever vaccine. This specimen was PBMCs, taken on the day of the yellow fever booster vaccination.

CDR3 loop: CAGAGTTATDTQYF. For the CDR3, the DNA is TGCGCGGGAGCGGGGACGACGGCGACAGATACGCAGTATTTT. V and J are TRBV18 and TRBJ2-3, with 7 bases fitting TRBD2. There are 14 residues in the CDR3. Germline V gives CDR1 KGHSH, CDR2 LQKENI.